This TCR beta chain was found in a study of radiation and T cells in renal cell carcinoma. A remark on this clone: What it recognizes is unknown.

Study-wide points: Top tumor clonotypes rose in blood 2 weeks post-radiation, then contracted.

Time point noted: blood 4 weeks post-SBRT, at nephrectomy. The treatment was: 15 Gy SBRT to primary tumor, nephrectomy 4 weeks later. Nephrectomy followed 15 Gy stereotactic body radiation by 4 weeks. Serial blood draws occurred at baseline and 2 and 4 weeks post-SBRT. Clear cell pathology was present in this patient's renal cell carcinoma. CDR3 length equals 13 residues. Germline CDR1 SGHNT, CDR2 YYREEE (reference sequence). The V and J ends lost 0 bases and 10 bases respectively, with 13 bases between them. Clones were sequenced by immunoSEQ multiplex PCR, and TCRdb holds only the in-frame ones, with some missing. The repertoire holds around 140,000 clones, with approximately 86% as singletons.

Material: blood, obtained from a patient whose treatment included radiotherapy and nephrectomy. This receptor was obtained from a woman between 45 and 65 years old with renal cell carcinoma. The chain is built from TRBV5-4 and TRBJ1-1; unclear D gene. CDR3 DNA: TGTGCCAGCAGCTTGGTGGGGATCCCTGGAGCTTTCTTT. It codes for CASSLVGIPGAFF.